Each of the 10 T cell receptor beta chains below was sequenced from the same sample in a study of T cell responses to AZD1222 COVID-19 vaccine. The repertoire was sequenced with immunoSEQ multiplex PCR; TCRdb's copy has only in-frame clones and lacks some. The sample lists over 100,000 clones, roughly nine tenths seen once, with approximately 1.6% in the top ten. Material: peripheral blood, obtained on day 0 of AZD1222 vaccination. The source is an adult in good health.

V usage is TRBV3-1 (or the pseudogene TRBV3-2) and J usage is TRBJ1-5, with TRBD1 identical over 9 bases. The CDR3 sequence is 15 residues long. From germline, CDR1 is LGHDT and CDR2 YNNKEL (reference sequence). Unmatched junction bases numbered 2, after V lost 4 bases and J lost 1 base. CDR3 residues: CASSLGTGSNQPQHF. CDR3 nucleotides: TGTGCCAGCAGCCTGGGGACAGGGAGCAATCAGCCCCAGCATTTT.

The chain couples TRBV13 to TRBJ2-6, with D perhaps TRBD1 (6 bases). This CDR3 is built from 15 residues. V lost 2 bases and J lost 4, with 9 bases in between. Germline V gene data show CDR1 as PRHDT and CDR2 as FYEKMQ (reference sequence). CDR3 nucleotides: TGTGCCAGCAGCTTATGGGGGCGAGGGGCCAACGTCCTGACTTTC. It translates to CASSLWGRGANVLTF.

This clone was observed a handful of times. The CDR3 loop reads CASSLTSGGGNEQFF. CDR3 nucleotide sequence: TGTGCCAGCAGCTTGACTAGCGGAGGGGGCAATGAGCAGTTCTTC. The rearrangement joins TRBV11-2 to TRBJ2-1; 9 nucleotides line up with TRBD2. CDR1 is SGHAT, CDR2 FQNNGV, per germline. The J segment lost 6 bases and the V segment lost 3 bases, leaving 6 bases of the junction unmatched. The CDR3 is 15 amino acids.

This clone was detected once. This chain links TRBV9 with TRBJ1-1; perhaps TRBD1 as D (6 bases). Germline assignment: CDR1 SGDLS and CDR2 YYNGEE. The CDR3 has 15 amino acids. The V end lost 0 bases, the J end lost 1 base, and 10 bases lay between the germline ends. This chain's CDR3 is CASSVVSQGNTEAFF. CDR3 in DNA: TGTGCCAGCAGCGTAGTATCACAGGGGAACACTGAAGCTTTCTTT.

The gene calls are TRBV7-2 and TRBJ1-1; D not certain. CDR1 is SGHTA and CDR2 is FQGNSA in the germline V gene. CDR3 size: 15 residues. With 1 base removed from V and 0 bases from J, the gap between germline ends came to 9 bases. As DNA, the CDR3 is TGTGCCAGCAGCTTAGAGGGTTCTATGAACACTGAAGCTTTCTTT. Encoded protein: CASSLEGSMNTEAFF.

The CDR3 nucleotides are TGTGCCAGCAGCCCCGGCAGGGACACTGAAGCTTTCTTT. Its protein product is CASSPGRDTEAFF. This chain connects TRBV7-3 to TRBJ1-1; D possibly corresponds to TRBD1 (5 bases). V was clipped by 5 bases and J by 3 bases, with 10 bases between them. The CDR3 totals 13 residues. The V gene's germline CDR1 is SGHTA and CDR2 FQGTGA.

The chain is built from TRBV6-2 or TRBV6-3 and TRBJ2-1, with TRBD2 as a possible D gene (7 bases). The CDR3 length is 16 residues. Germline V gives CDR1 MNHEY, CDR2 SVGEGT. Trimming stripped 5 bases from V and 2 bases from J, with 16 bases between. The CDR3 DNA is TGTGCCAGCAGTCACCCGGGGGCGGGAGCCTACAATGAGCAGTTCTTC. It is translated as CASSHPGAGAYNEQFF.

The gene calls are TRBV18 and TRBJ1-5, with a tentative D call TRBD1 (5 bases). The CDR3 runs 15 residues. In germline, CDR1 is KGHSH, CDR2 LQKENI. V lost 6 bases and J lost 4, with 16 bases in between. The CDR3: CASSPGEGPNQPQHF. CDR3 nucleotide sequence: TGTGCCAGCTCCCCCGGGGAGGGGCCGAATCAGCCCCAGCATTTT.

The chain combines TRBV6-2 or TRBV6-3 with TRBJ2-3; TRBD2 matches 14 bases. Germline V lookup: CDR1 MNHEY, CDR2 SVGEGT. V shed 2 bases and J 3 bases; nucleotides not matched to a gene: 7. This CDR3 spans 18 amino acids. The CDR3 nucleotides are TGTGCCAGCAGTTACCCCACCGGGACTAGCGGGAGTACAGATACGCAGTATTTT. Protein sequence: CASSYPTGTSGSTDTQYF.

This chain joins TRBV29-1 and TRBJ1-1; D may be TRBD1 (5 bases). The CDR3 is 12 residues long. Trimming left V 1 base short and J 4 bases short, with 7 bases between. The germline CDR1 and CDR2 sequences are SQVTM and ANQGSEA. This CDR3 reads CSVEVGPTEAFF. The CDR3 nucleotides are TGCAGCGTTGAAGTGGGGCCCACTGAAGCTTTCTTT.